A selection of T cell receptor beta chains follows, all from one sample in a study of control samples from healthy donors and cancer patients. Produced via immunoSEQ multiplex PCR; TCRdb's table is partial and in-frame only. The sample records more than 45,000 clones, approximately 89% being singletons. Sequenced input: PBMCs. These receptors all stem from a man aged 25 to 45 with colorectal cancer. Both conserved end residues are part of each CDR3. D genes are given only for firm matches. The size of a clone is reported for some rows only, either as once, few or many, or as a class for expanded clones.

D gene	V gene	J gene	clone size	CDR3 protein	CDR3 DNA
TRBD1	TRBV2	TRBJ2-1	.	CASRKTGPGYNEQFF	TGTGCCAGCAGGAAGACAGGGCCGGGGTACAATGAGCAGTTCTTC
.	TRBV11-2	TRBJ2-3	once	CASSLELGGGKEDTQYF	TGTGCCAGCAGCTTAGAATTAGGTGGGGGGAAAGAAGATACGCAGTATTTT
.	TRBV18	TRBJ1-3	.	CASSTDPSGNTIYF	TGTGCCAGCTCCACGGATCCCTCTGGAAACACCATATATTTT
TRBD1	TRBV24-1	TRBJ2-2	.	CATSDFGLGTGVSGELFF	TGTGCCACCAGTGATTTCGGCCTGGGGACAGGGGTTAGCGGGGAGCTGTTTTTT
.	TRBV7-2	TRBJ1-2	.	CASYAEGIWGYTF	TGTGCCAGCTATGCTGAAGGGATTTGGGGCTACACCTTC
TRBD1	TRBV9	TRBJ1-3	.	CASSGTGGNTIYF	TGTGCCAGCAGCGGGACAGGGGGAAACACCATATATTTT
.	TRBV6-2/TRBV6-3	TRBJ1-1	.	CASSYREIYTEAFF	TGTGCCAGCAGTTACCGGGAAATCTACACTGAAGCTTTCTTT
TRBD1	TRBV19	TRBJ2-5	.	CASNSRTGETQYF	TGTGCCAGTAATTCCCGGACAGGGGAGACCCAGTACTTC
.	TRBV12-3/TRBV12-4	TRBJ2-5	.	CASGGGGRETQYF	TGTGCCAGCGGGGGCGGGGGTCGGGAGACCCAGTACTTC
.	TRBV6-5	TRBJ1-1	.	CASSSDRPLGAEAFF	TGTGCCAGCAGTTCAGACAGACCGTTAGGGGCTGAAGCTTTCTTT